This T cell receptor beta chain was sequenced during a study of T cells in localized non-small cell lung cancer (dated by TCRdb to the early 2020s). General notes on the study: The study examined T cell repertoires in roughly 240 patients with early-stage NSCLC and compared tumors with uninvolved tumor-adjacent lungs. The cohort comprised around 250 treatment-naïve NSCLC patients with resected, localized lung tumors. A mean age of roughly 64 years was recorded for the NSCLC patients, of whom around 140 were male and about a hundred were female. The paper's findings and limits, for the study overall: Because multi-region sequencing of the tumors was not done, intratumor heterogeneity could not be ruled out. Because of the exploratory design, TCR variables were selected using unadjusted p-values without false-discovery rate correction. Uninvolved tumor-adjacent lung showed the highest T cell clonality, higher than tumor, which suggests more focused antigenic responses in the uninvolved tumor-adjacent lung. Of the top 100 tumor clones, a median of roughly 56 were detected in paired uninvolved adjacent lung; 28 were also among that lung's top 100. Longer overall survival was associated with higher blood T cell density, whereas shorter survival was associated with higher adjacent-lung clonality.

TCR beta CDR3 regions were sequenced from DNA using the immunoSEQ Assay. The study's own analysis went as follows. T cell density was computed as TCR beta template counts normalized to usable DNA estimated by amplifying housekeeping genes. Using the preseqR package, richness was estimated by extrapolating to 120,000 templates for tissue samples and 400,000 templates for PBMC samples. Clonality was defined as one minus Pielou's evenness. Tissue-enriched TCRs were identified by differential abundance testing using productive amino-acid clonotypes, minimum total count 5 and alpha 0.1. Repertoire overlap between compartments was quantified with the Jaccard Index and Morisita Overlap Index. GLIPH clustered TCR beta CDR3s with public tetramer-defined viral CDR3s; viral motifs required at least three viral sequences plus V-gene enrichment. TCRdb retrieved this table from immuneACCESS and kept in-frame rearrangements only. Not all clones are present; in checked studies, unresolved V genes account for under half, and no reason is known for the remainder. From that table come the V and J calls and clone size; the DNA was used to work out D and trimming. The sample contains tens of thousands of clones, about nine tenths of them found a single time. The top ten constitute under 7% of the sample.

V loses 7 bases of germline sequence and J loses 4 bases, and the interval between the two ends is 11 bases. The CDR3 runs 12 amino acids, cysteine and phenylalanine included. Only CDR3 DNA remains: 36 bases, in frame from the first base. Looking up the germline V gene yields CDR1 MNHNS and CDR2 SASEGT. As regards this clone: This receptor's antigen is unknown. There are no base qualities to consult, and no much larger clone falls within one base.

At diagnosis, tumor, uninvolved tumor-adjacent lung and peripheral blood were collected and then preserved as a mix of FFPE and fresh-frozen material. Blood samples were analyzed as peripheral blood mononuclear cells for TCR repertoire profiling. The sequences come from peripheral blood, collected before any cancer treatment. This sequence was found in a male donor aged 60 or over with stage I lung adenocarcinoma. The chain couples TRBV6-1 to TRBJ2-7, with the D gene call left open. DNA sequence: TGTGCCAGCACAGGTGATATTTACGAGCAGTACTTC. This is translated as CASTGDIYEQYF.